This T cell receptor (beta chain) was documented in a study of blood T cell repertoires in COVID-19. Across the study: COVID-19 samples from acute and convalescent phases originated in the United States, Italy and Spain. T cells, B-cell-depleted T cells, or PBMCs provided the cDNA or gDNA that served as material.

Only in-frame clones appear in the TCRdb table, and some are missing; sequencing was by immunoSEQ multiplex PCR. The sample lists about 210,000 clones, around four fifths seen once, with approximately 7.4% in the top ten. The CDR3 spans 18 residues. Germline values: CDR1 MDHEN, CDR2 SYDVKM. V lost 0 bases, J lost 1 base, and 0 bases stayed unmatched. The sequenced sample consisted of peripheral blood. The chain recombines TRBV28 with TRBJ2-6; TRBD2 aligns across 13 bases. This TCR came from a woman between 50 and 59 years old with acute or convalescent COVID-19. For the CDR3, the DNA is TGTGCCAGCAGTTTATGGACTAGCGGGAGGTCTGGGGCCAACGTCCTGACTTTC. It translates to CASSLWTSGRSGANVLTF.